This T cell receptor (beta chain) was obtained from a study of T cell responses to AZD1222 COVID-19 vaccine. General study results and limits: Spike-specific TCR repertoires showed rising breadth and depth after two AZD1222 doses.

TCRdb keeps only in-frame clones here, not all; method: immunoSEQ multiplex PCR. The sample carries some 180,000 clones, just over 85% recorded once. Trimming left V 7 bases short and J 7 bases short, with 17 bases between. Germline assignment: CDR1 LNHDA and CDR2 SQIVND (reference sequence). CDR3 length: 15 amino acids. With respect to this clone: The target antigen is unknown.

The sequencing here drew on peripheral blood, taken on day 0 of AZD1222 vaccination. The chain couples TRBV19 to TRBJ1-6; D gene uncertain. The source is an adult in good health. CDR3 residues: CASIPSIGVNSPLHF. The CDR3 DNA reads TGTGCCAGTATCCCTTCCATAGGCGTGAATTCACCCCTCCACTTT.